These 4 T cell receptor beta chains were sequenced from one sample in a study of T cell repertoires in cytomegalovirus infection. TCRdb independently ran MiXCR on the reads; one entry per CDR3 protein. The sample has roughly 80,000 distinct CDR3 sequences, 20% to 30% seen once. What these receptors recognize is not known. The sample was CD8+ T cells from cultured PBMCs, taken from culture after CMV antigen stimulation. The receptor source for this set is a human donor in good health (CMV status not recorded). Some clones in this sample may be carry-over from other donors' samples.

The chain joins TRBV5-4 to TRBJ2-1; D gene uncertain. The germline CDR1 and CDR2 sequences are SGHNT and YYREEE (reference sequence). V lost 2 bases and J lost 4, with 16 bases in between. This CDR3 is built from 16 residues. The CDR3 region is CASSFVKPSRYNEQFF. The CDR3 DNA reads as TGTGCCAGCAGCTTCGTGAAACCGAGTAGATACAATGAGCAGTTCTTC. Full variable domain (remainder filled in from reference TRBV5-4 and TRBJ2-1): ETGVTQSPTHLIKTRGQQVTLRCSSQSGHNTVSWYQQALGQGPQFIFQYYREEENGRGNFPPRFSGLQFPNYSSELNVNALELDDSALYLCASSFVKPSRYNEQFFGPGTRLTVL.

The chain recombines TRBV11-2 with TRBJ1-4, with D uncertain. The CDR3 runs 16 residues. Trimming cost V 2 bases and J 0 bases, with 10 bases left between them. Germline V gene sequence: CDR1 SGHAT, CDR2 FQNNGV. CDR3 sequence: CASSLYAAATNEKLFF. Here the CDR3 DNA reads TGTGCCAGCAGCTTATACGCGGCTGCAACTAATGAAAAACTGTTTTTT.

This chain uses TRBV6-8 with TRBJ2-1; unclear D gene. V was shortened by 2 bases and J by 8 bases, with 10 bases between the two germline ends. Germline-derived CDR1 and CDR2 are MNHGY and SAAAGT. The length of the CDR3 is 13 residues. As DNA, the CDR3 is TGTGCCAGCAGTTACAATCGGGCGGATGAGCAGTTCTTC. Translation gives CASSYNRADEQFF.

This clonotype turned up a few times. The chain links TRBV4-3 to TRBJ2-1; 7 bases are a match to TRBD1. The CDR3 runs to 16 residues. CDR1 and CDR2 from the germline V gene are LGHNA and YSLEER. The junction had 6 bases not matched to a gene; V was cut back by 4 bases and J by 0 bases. CDR3 nucleotide sequence: TGCGCCAGCAGCCGTTCCGGGACAGCCTCCTACAATGAGCAGTTCTTC. Amino acid sequence: CASSRSGTASYNEQFF.